Below, 19 T cell receptor beta chains from the same sample are listed, as sequenced in a study of T cell repertoires in cytomegalovirus infection. TCRdb reprocessed the reads with MiXCR, giving one entry per CDR3 protein. The sample holds 350,000 to 550,000 distinct CDR3 sequences, approximately 31% seen once. Sample: PBMCs. The receptor source for this set is a human donor in good health (CMV status not recorded). Some clones in this sample may be carry-over from other donors' samples.

This clonotype was seen a few times. V is TRBV19 and J is TRBJ1-5, with D hard to call. This CDR3 is 15 amino acids long. Germline V gene lookup returns CDR1 LNHDA and CDR2 SQIVND (reference sequence). The V and J ends lost 2 bases and 7 bases respectively, with 15 bases between them. In DNA, the CDR3 is TGTGCCAGTAGTATATATTCGGCAGATTCACAGCCCCAGCATTTT. Amino acid sequence: CASSIYSADSQPQHF.

This clonotype was counted many times. CDR3: CASSSYTTTDTQYF. DNA for the CDR3: TGTGCCAGCAGCTCCTACACGACCACAGATACGCAGTATTTT. This chain joins TRBV7-2 and TRBJ2-3; no reliable D call. The germline V gene encodes CDR1 SGHTA and CDR2 FQGNSA. This CDR3 is built from 14 residues. Deletions cut 4 bases from V and 2 bases from J, with 10 bases between.

This clonotype was detected only once. A much larger clonotype is one base distant, so this may be a read error. The chain carries TRBV12-3 or TRBV12-4 and TRBJ1-4; 11 bases match TRBD1. The CDR3 is 15 residues long. CDR3 DNA: TGTGCCTGCAGTTCGCCCGGGACAGGGGGTGAAAAACTGTTTTTT. Protein product: CACSSPGTGGEKLFF.

The gene calls are TRBV5-4 and TRBJ2-1; D perhaps matches TRBD2 (7 bases). This CDR3 comprises 16 residues. The germline V and J ends were trimmed by 0 bases and 6 bases, with 16 bases remaining between them. Germline values: CDR1 SGHNT, CDR2 YYREEE (reference sequence). CDR3 nucleotides: TGTGCCAGCAGCTTGGATTATGGGGGGGGCGTCAATGAGCAGTTCTTC. This gives the protein CASSLDYGGGVNEQFF.

The chain has TRBV4-3 and TRBJ2-1; a possible D gene is TRBD2 (5 bases). CDR3 size: 15 residues. Trimming took 1 base from V and 8 from J, leaving 15 bases between them. Germline CDR1 reads LGHNA; CDR2 reads YSLEER. CDR3 nucleotides: TGCGCCAGCAGCCAAGTATCCGGGGATCCAGATGAGCAGTTCTTC. Translating gives CASSQVSGDPDEQFF.

The rearrangement joins TRBV5-6 to TRBJ1-2; the D gene is possibly TRBD1 (5 bases). In germline, CDR1 is SGHDT, CDR2 YYEEEE. The CDR3 length is 14 residues. The germline V and J ends were trimmed by 1 base and 6 bases, with 13 bases remaining between them. The CDR3: CASSLLGRANGYTF. The CDR3 DNA follows: TGTGCCAGCAGCTTGTTAGGCAGGGCGAATGGCTACACCTTC. Complete variable domain (other parts from reference TRBV5-6 and TRBJ1-2): DAGVTQSPTHLIKTRGQQVTLRCSPKSGHDTVSWYQQALGQGPQFIFQYYEEEERQRGNFPDRFSGHQFPNYSSELNVNALLLGDSALYLCASSLLGRANGYTFGSGTRLTVV.

The chain uses TRBV5-1 and TRBJ1-1; 7 positions match TRBD1. Per the germline V gene, CDR1 is SGHRS and CDR2 is YFSETQ. CDR3 size: 17 residues. The J segment lost 0 bases and the V segment lost 4 bases, leaving 12 bases of the junction unmatched. CDR3: CASSTGTVVNLNTEAFF. The CDR3, as DNA: TGCGCCAGCAGCACCGGGACAGTCGTTAATCTGAACACTGAAGCTTTCTTT.

This clonotype was detected only once. A much more abundant neighbour one base away suggests this may be a read error. The chain combines TRBV7-3 with TRBJ2-3, with 8 nucleotides matching TRBD2. The CDR3 has 15 amino acids. The V gene's germline CDR1 is SGHTA and CDR2 FQGTGA. The CDR3, as DNA: TGTGCCATCAGCTCTACCGGGGGGGGCACAGATACGCAGTATTTT. Its translation: CAISSTGGGTDTQYF. The variable domain in full, with the rest retrieved from reference TRBV7-3 and TRBJ2-3, is GAGVSQTPSNKVTEKGKYVELRCDPISGHTALYWYRQSLGQGPEFLIYFQGTGAADDSGLPNDRFFAVRPEGSVSTLKIQRTERGDSAVYLCAISSTGGGTDTQYFGPGTRLTVL.

The CDR3 region has the DNA TGTGCCAGCAGGTCGACCCGGGCCGCTAAATTTATGAACACTGAAGCTTTCTTT. This gives the protein CASRSTRAAKFMNTEAFF. The chain couples TRBV11-2 to TRBJ1-1; D remains ambiguous. CDR3 size: 18 residues. Germline V gene data show CDR1 as SGHAT and CDR2 as FQNNGV. V was shortened by 6 bases and J by 0 bases, with 23 bases between the two germline ends.

The sample holds a few counts of this clonotype. Written as DNA, the CDR3 is TGCAGTGCTAGAGTACCCGGGGGTGGGTTTCGGTCCGAGCAGTACTTC. Amino acid sequence: CSARVPGGGFRSEQYF. The rearrangement joins TRBV20-1 to TRBJ2-7; tentative D call: TRBD2 (6 bases). Per the germline V gene, CDR1 is DFQATT and CDR2 is SNEGSKA (reference sequence). V shed 1 base and J shed 6 bases, with 22 bases lying between them. The CDR3 loop spans 16 amino acids.

This clonotype was seen at least ten times. The J gene is TRBJ2-7, the V gene TRBV7-2, with 9 nucleotides matching TRBD1. The CDR3 consists of 14 residues. Per the germline V gene, CDR1 is SGHTA and CDR2 is FQGNSA. The V and J ends lost 3 bases and 2 bases, in that order; junction bases with no gene match: 2. The CDR3 loop reads CASSLDRGAYEQYF. CDR3 in DNA: TGTGCCAGCAGCTTGGACAGGGGAGCCTACGAGCAGTACTTC.

This chain links TRBV15 with TRBJ1-3; 7 bases agree with TRBD1. The trim removed 3 bases at V and 3 bases at J, leaving 8 bases unmatched. The CDR3 totals 16 residues. The germline V gene has CDR1 LNHNV and CDR2 YYDKDF (reference sequence). The CDR3 region has the DNA TGTGCCACCAGCAGTGAGGGCCGGGACAGTGGAAACACCATATATTTT. Its protein product is CATSSEGRDSGNTIYF.

This clonotype was picked up a small number of times. The chain carries TRBV5-1 and TRBJ1-4, with 12 bases fitting TRBD1. Germline V gene lookup returns CDR1 SGHRS and CDR2 YFSETQ. The CDR3 is made up of 15 amino acids. The V gene end was trimmed by 4 bases and the J gene end by 7 bases; junction bases not matched to a gene: 5. The CDR3 protein is CASSPGTGGVEKLFF. In DNA form, the CDR3 reads TGCGCCAGCAGCCCCGGGACAGGGGGCGTTGAAAAACTGTTTTTT.

The chain links TRBV2 to TRBJ1-4; a weak D match, TRBD1 (5 bases). Germline lookup yields CDR1 SNHLY and CDR2 FYNNEI. This CDR3 spans 15 amino acids. Trimming removed 5 bases at V and 9 bases at J, with 19 bases between. For the CDR3, the DNA is TGTGCCAGCAGTCCCGCCGGGACGGATGTGAAAAAACTGTTTTTT. Translation gives CASSPAGTDVKKLFF. The whole variable domain, filled in from reference TRBV2 and TRBJ1-4, reads EPEVTQTPSHQVTQMGQEVILRCVPISNHLYFYWYRQILGQKVEFLVSFYNNEISEKSEIFDDQFSVERPDGSNFTLKIRSTKLEDSAMYFCASSPAGTDVKKLFFGSGTQLSVL.

This clonotype turned up a few times. The gene calls are TRBV12-3 or TRBV12-4 and TRBJ1-5; D unclear. Trimming left V 6 bases short and J 7 bases short, with 19 bases between. CDR3 length: 15 residues. This CDR3 reads CASSPAWTSFQPQHF. The CDR3 nucleotides read TGTGCCAGCAGCCCCGCCTGGACGAGTTTCCAGCCCCAGCATTTT.

This clonotype was counted between two and nine times. The chain joins TRBV29-1 to TRBJ2-1; 9 bases match TRBD1. CDR1 SQVTM and CDR2 ANQGSEA come from the germline V gene. The CDR3 is 14 residues long. This CDR3 reads CSIKGQGSNNEQFF. CDR3 sequence (DNA): TGCAGTATTAAGGGACAGGGAAGTAACAATGAGCAGTTCTTC.

The V call is TRBV11-2, the J call TRBJ1-4; 9 bases are shared with TRBD1. The CDR3 loop spans 15 amino acids. Trimming at V came to 5 bases and at J to 7 bases, leaving 8 bases not matched to a gene. Germline CDR1 SGHAT, CDR2 FQNNGV. The CDR3 spells CASSRETGGFEKLFF. The CDR3 coding sequence is TGTGCCAGCAGCCGGGAGACAGGGGGATTTGAAAAACTGTTTTTT.

This clonotype was counted only a few times. CDR3 nucleotides: TGTGCCAGGGGAGGGGATCGCTACAATGAGCAGTTCTTC. This sequence encodes CARGGDRYNEQFF. J is TRBJ2-1 and V is TRBV7-9, with 7 positions matching TRBD2. Trimming took 9 bases from V and 3 from J; bases not matched to a gene: 5. This CDR3 is 13 amino acids long. Germline loops: CDR1 SEHNR, CDR2 FQNEAQ (reference sequence).

In this sample, this clonotype turned up a few times. The V gene is TRBV2, the J gene TRBJ1-5; a possible D gene is TRBD1 (6 bases). The germline V gene encodes CDR1 SNHLY and CDR2 FYNNEI. This CDR3 has 14 residues. Trimming removed 5 bases at V and 7 bases at J, with 15 bases between. For the CDR3, the DNA is TGTGCCAGCAGTATGCAGGGGCTTAGACAGCCCCAGCATTTT. This translates into CASSMQGLRQPQHF.